The 21 T cell receptor beta chains in this list originate from one sample, sequenced in a study of shared clonotypes between healthy human individuals. Terminally differentiated effector memory CD45RA+ cells were excluded from the naive CD8 cells, which were CD45RO-negative and positively selected for CCR7. The assay was immunoSEQ multiplex PCR, and TCRdb's table has in-frame clones only and misses some. The sample records over 2,000,000 clones, approximately 92% being singletons. The sequenced material came from naive CD8+ T cells from PBMCs. Every receptor here comes from a man aged 18-30 years in good health. Some clones in this sample may be carry-over from other donors' samples.

Comments on this clone: One junction end does not reproduce the germline sequence, and a read error may be involved. This sequence joins TRBV28 and TRBJ2-3, with D possibly matching TRBD1 (6 bases). The CDR3 totals 14 residues. The germline CDR1 and CDR2 sequences are MDHEN and SYDVKM. CDR3: CASSWQGTSDMQYF. In DNA form, the CDR3 reads TGTGCCAGCAGTTGGCAGGGGACATCGGATATGCAGTATTTT.

The chain recombines TRBV19 with TRBJ2-3; a weak D match, TRBD2 (6 bases). Per germline, CDR1 LNHDA and CDR2 SQIVND (reference sequence). The CDR3 has 15 residues. Trimming left V 6 bases short and J 2 bases short, with 15 bases between. The CDR3 reads CASSILGGLTDTQYF. CDR3 bases: TGTGCCAGTAGCATTTTGGGGGGACTCACAGATACGCAGTATTTT. Supplemented by reference TRBV19 and TRBJ2-3, the full variable domain reads DGGITQSPKYLFRKEGQNVTLSCEQNLNHDAMYWYRQDPGQGLRLIYYSQIVNDFQKGDIAEGYSVSREKKESFPLTVTSAQKNPTAFYLCASSILGGLTDTQYFGPGTRLTVL.

The rearrangement joins TRBV30 to TRBJ2-7, with 7 bases that match TRBD1. The V gene's germline CDR1 is GTSNPN and CDR2 SVGIG (reference sequence). The V gene end was trimmed by 4 bases and the J gene end by 0 bases; junction bases not matched to a gene: 6. The CDR3 consists of 14 residues. CDR3 loop: CAWKGQRSSYEQYF. The CDR3 DNA sequence: TGTGCCTGGAAGGGACAGCGGAGCTCCTACGAGCAGTACTTC. The entire variable domain, with the rest obtained from reference TRBV30 and TRBJ2-7, is as follows: SQTIHQWPATLVQPVGSPLSLECTVEGTSNPNLYWYRQAAGRGLQLLFYSVGIGQISSEVPQNLSASRPQDRQFILSSKKLLLSDSGFYLCAWKGQRSSYEQYFGPGTRLTVT.

The chain couples TRBV28 to TRBJ2-3; possible D gene TRBD2, 6 bases. The CDR3 is made up of 13 amino acids. The germline V gene has CDR1 MDHEN and CDR2 SYDVKM. V gave up 10 bases and J gave up 1 base, with 12 bases separating them. The DNA for the CDR3 is TGTGCCATTGGGGACTTGGGCACAGATACGCAGTATTTT. The encoded protein is CAIGDLGTDTQYF. The entire variable domain, with the rest obtained from reference TRBV28 and TRBJ2-3, is as follows: DVKVTQSSRYLVKRTGEKVFLECVQDMDHENMFWYRQDPGLGLRLIYFSYDVKMKEKGDIPEGYSVSREKKERFSLILESASTNQTSMYLCAIGDLGTDTQYFGPGTRLTVL.

The chain joins TRBV9 to TRBJ2-1; 10 bases agree with TRBD2. V dropped 1 base and J dropped 8; count of bases not matched to a gene: 9. The CDR3 runs 16 residues. The germline gives CDR1 SGDLS, CDR2 YYNGEE. In DNA form, the CDR3 reads TGTGCCAGCAGCGTAAGAGCTAGCGGGGGCCCCGATGAGCAGTTCTTC. As protein: CASSVRASGGPDEQFF.

The V and J genes are TRBV7-3 and TRBJ2-1; 8 bases align to TRBD2. The V and J ends lost 4 bases and 8 bases, in that order; junction bases with no gene match: 16. Germline V gives CDR1 SGHTA, CDR2 FQGTGA. The CDR3 extends over 17 amino acids. The CDR3 loop is CASSSASIGRAIDEQFF. CDR3 coding DNA: TGTGCCAGCAGCTCCGCCTCTATCGGGAGGGCCATAGATGAGCAGTTCTTC.

V and J are TRBV19 and TRBJ2-1; D not resolved. Between the trimmed V and J ends, which lost 6 bases and 4 bases, there was a span of 10 bases. The CDR3 runs to 13 residues. Germline CDR1 is LNHDA and CDR2 is SQIVND (reference sequence). The CDR3 DNA reads as TGTGCCAGTAGGCCCGGGCCATACAATGAGCAGTTCTTC. Protein sequence: CASRPGPYNEQFF.

The chain joins TRBV2 to TRBJ1-4, with no clear D. The CDR3 is 16 residues long. Deletions cut 0 bases from V and 0 bases from J, with 8 bases between. Germline V CDR1 and CDR2: SNHLY, FYNNEI. The DNA for the CDR3 is TGTGCCAGCAGTGAAGCGCTTAAGGCAACTAATGAAAAACTGTTTTTT. Its translation: CASSEALKATNEKLFF.

This rearrangement joins TRBV4-1 to TRBJ2-1, with D possibly being TRBD2 (5 bases). The CDR3 loop spans 15 amino acids. Germline assignment: CDR1 MGHRA and CDR2 YSYEKL. V was pared by 0 bases and J by 10 bases, with 16 bases between. The CDR3 loop is CASSQDRWTGGEQFF. CDR3 DNA sequence: TGCGCCAGCAGCCAAGATAGGTGGACTGGAGGCGAGCAGTTCTTC.

The chain is built from TRBV27 and TRBJ2-5, with TRBD2 matching 12 bases. CDR1 and CDR2 from the germline V gene are MNHEY and SMNVEV (reference sequence). The CDR3 has 14 residues. J gave up 4 bases and V 5 bases, and 2 bases lay outside the gene matches. The chain's CDR3 is CASSPTSGGETQYF. The CDR3 bases are TGTGCCAGCAGTCCGACTAGCGGGGGAGAGACCCAGTACTTC.

The chain uses TRBV7-8 and TRBJ2-7; 8 bases match TRBD2. CDR3 length: 21 residues. The junction had 25 bases not matched to a gene; V was cut back by 1 base and J by 5 bases. Germline assignment: CDR1 SGHVS and CDR2 FQNEAQ. The CDR3 spells CASSLVLMGYNVRTSLNEQYF. CDR3 DNA sequence: TGTGCCAGCAGCTTAGTACTTATGGGGTATAACGTGAGGACTAGCTTAAACGAGCAGTACTTC.

The J gene is TRBJ2-7, the V gene TRBV6-1; D tentatively fits TRBD1 or TRBD2 (5 bases each). The length of the CDR3 is 15 residues. V was pared by 3 bases and J by 0 bases, with 12 bases between. Germline CDR1 is MNHNS and CDR2 is SASEGT. The CDR3 nucleotides read TGTGCCAGCAGTGATCTGGGACCTAGCTCCTACGAGCAGTACTTC. Protein: CASSDLGPSSYEQYF.

The V and J genes are TRBV10-1 and TRBJ2-7; 11 positions match TRBD2. Germline V gives CDR1 WNHNN, CDR2 SYGVQD (reference sequence). The J segment lost 4 bases and the V segment lost 3 bases, leaving 11 bases of the junction unmatched. CDR3 length: 17 amino acids. CDR3 bases: TGCGCCAGCAGTGAACACAAAACGGGACTAGCGGTATACGAGCAGTACTTC. Its protein product is CASSEHKTGLAVYEQYF.

The chain uses TRBV6-1 and TRBJ2-3, with TRBD1 as a possible D gene (6 bases). Germline V CDR1 and CDR2: MNHNS, SASEGT. The CDR3 covers 16 residues. V was clipped by 2 bases and J by 3 bases, with 15 bases between them. The CDR3 sequence: CASSEYSQGKTDTQYF. CDR3 in DNA: TGTGCCAGCAGTGAATATAGCCAGGGGAAGACAGATACGCAGTATTTT.

Comments on this clone: The same CDR3 can be traced to other DNA sequences in this sample. This chain joins TRBV5-1 and TRBJ2-7, with unresolved D. Germline CDR1 reads SGHRS; CDR2 reads YFSETQ. The CDR3 loop spans 11 amino acids. Trimming removed 0 bases from V and 7 bases from J, with 5 bases in between. The CDR3 DNA is TGCGCCAGCAGCTTGGGTTTAGAGCAGTACTTC. Translated: CASSLGLEQYF.

This chain connects TRBV10-1 to TRBJ2-2, with TRBD2 matching 7 bases. This CDR3 spans 17 amino acids. The trim removed 1 base at V and 0 bases at J, leaving 5 bases unmatched. In germline, CDR1 is WNHNN, CDR2 SYGVQD (reference sequence). The CDR3 protein is CASSEWASGTNTGELFF. CDR3 sequence (DNA): TGCGCCAGCAGTGAGTGGGCTAGCGGAACGAACACCGGGGAGCTGTTTTTT.

This clone was detected only once. V gene TRBV9 combines with J gene TRBJ2-5, with TRBD2 identical over 9 bases. The CDR3 sequence is 16 residues long. CDR1 and CDR2 from the germline V gene are SGDLS and YYNGEE. V shed 0 bases and J 5 bases; nucleotides not matched to a gene: 8. The CDR3 spells CASSVESGGQYETQYF. The CDR3 DNA is TGTGCCAGCAGCGTAGAGAGCGGGGGGCAATATGAGACCCAGTACTTC. The whole variable domain, remainder taken from reference TRBV9 and TRBJ2-5, is DSGVTQTPKHLITATGQRVTLRCSPRSGDLSVYWYQQSLDQGLQFLIQYYNGEERAKGNILERFSAQQFPDLHSELNLSSLELGDSALYFCASSVESGGQYETQYFGPGTRLLVL.

This chain uses TRBV7-9 with TRBJ1-5; a weak D match, TRBD1 (6 bases). Germline lookup yields CDR1 SEHNR and CDR2 FQNEAQ (reference sequence). The V gene lost 5 bases and the J gene lost 6 bases, with 14 bases spanning the gap. The CDR3 is 14 amino acids. This CDR3 reads CASSQGAGVQPQHF. The DNA for the CDR3 is TGTGCCAGCAGCCAAGGGGCAGGGGTTCAGCCCCAGCATTTT.

This sequence joins TRBV14 and TRBJ2-5, with 7 bases matching TRBD1. TRBJ2-7 explains the end of the DNA better; the J call may be wrong. Per the germline V gene, CDR1 is SGHDN and CDR2 is FVKESK. CDR3 length: 16 residues. The CDR3 here is CASSPPFGQVPYEQYF. CDR3 bases: TGTGCCAGCAGCCCCCCCTTTGGACAGGTCCCCTACGAGCAGTACTTC.

The CDR3, as DNA: TGTGCCAGCAGCCCCACCGGGACAGGTGGCGACGAGCAGTACTTC. Amino acid sequence: CASSPTGTGGDEQYF. The V and J genes are TRBV13 and TRBJ2-7, with 8 bases fitting TRBD1. CDR3 length equals 15 residues. The germline V gene has CDR1 PRHDT and CDR2 FYEKMQ (reference sequence). V gave up 5 bases and J gave up 5 bases; unmatched junction bases: 11.

The gene calls are TRBV7-3 and TRBJ2-7; D tentatively fits TRBD1 or TRBD2 (6 bases each). Trimming took 5 bases from V and 2 from J, leaving 13 bases between them. Germline CDR1 and CDR2: SGHTA and FQGTGA. The CDR3 covers 14 residues. The CDR3 sequence: CASSPSGGPYEQYF. CDR3 bases: TGTGCCAGCAGCCCCTCTGGGGGGCCCTACGAGCAGTACTTC.